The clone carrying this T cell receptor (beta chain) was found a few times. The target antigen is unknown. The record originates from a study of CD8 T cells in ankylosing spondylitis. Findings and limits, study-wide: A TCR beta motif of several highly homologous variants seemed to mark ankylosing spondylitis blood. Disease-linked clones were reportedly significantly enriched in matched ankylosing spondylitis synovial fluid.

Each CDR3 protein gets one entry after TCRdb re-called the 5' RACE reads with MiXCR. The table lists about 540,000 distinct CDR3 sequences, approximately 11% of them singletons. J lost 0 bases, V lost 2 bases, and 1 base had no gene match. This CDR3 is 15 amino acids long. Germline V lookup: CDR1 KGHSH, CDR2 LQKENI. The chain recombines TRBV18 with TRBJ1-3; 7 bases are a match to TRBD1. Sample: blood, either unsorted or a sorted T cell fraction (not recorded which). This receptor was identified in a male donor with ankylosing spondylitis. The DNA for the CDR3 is TGTGCCAGCTCACCAGGGACAGACTCTGGAAACACCATATATTTT. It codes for CASSPGTDSGNTIYF.